This entry lists 26 T cell receptor beta chains sequenced from one sample in a study of response to subunit inactivated influenza vaccine. MiXCR was run by TCRdb on the RT-PCR reads, yielding one entry per CDR3 protein. The profile shows around 180,000 distinct CDR3 sequences, about 9% of them singletons. Sequenced here: non-naive T cells sorted from PBMCs, sampled on the day of vaccination. The receptors derive from a man in his fifties who received an inactivated influenza vaccine.

This chain uses TRBV7-2 with TRBJ2-7, with 7 bases fitting TRBD1. This CDR3 region has 14 residues. CDR1 is SGHTA, CDR2 FQGNSA, per germline. With 1 base clipped from V and 4 bases from J, the junction kept 4 bases outside the gene matches. Here the CDR3 reads CASSLDRGTYEQYF. For the CDR3, the DNA is TGTGCCAGCAGCTTAGACAGGGGCACATACGAGCAGTACTTC.

This clonotype has just a few counts. The chain combines TRBV5-5 with TRBJ1-2; TRBD1 agrees at 9 bases. CDR3 length equals 17 residues. V was pared by 4 bases and J by 3 bases, with 13 bases of the junction left unmatched. Germline values: CDR1 SGHKS, CDR2 YYEKEE (reference sequence). In DNA, the CDR3 is TGTGCCAGCAGCGTGAACCCTACAGGGGGCGGTTACTATGGCTACACCTTC. Protein product: CASSVNPTGGGYYGYTF.

The rearrangement joins TRBV4-1 to TRBJ2-1; D is unclear. CDR1 is MGHRA and CDR2 is YSYEKL in the germline V gene. Trimming removed 2 bases from V and 8 bases from J, with 7 bases in between. The CDR3 totals 12 residues. In nucleotides, the CDR3 is TGCGCCAGCAGCCAACGCGTCGATGAGCAGTTCTTC. Its protein product is CASSQRVDEQFF.

In its sample, this clonotype was seen many times. The chain carries TRBV6-5 and TRBJ2-1; the D gene is possibly TRBD2 (5 bases). The CDR3 is 15 amino acids. Between the trimmed V and J ends, which lost 2 bases and 4 bases, there was a span of 12 bases. The germline gives CDR1 MNHEY, CDR2 SVGAGI. The CDR3 bases are TGTGCCAGCAGTTACATTAGCGCCCCGTACAATGAGCAGTTCTTC. As protein: CASSYISAPYNEQFF.

This clonotype was counted many times. The rearrangement links TRBV12-3 or TRBV12-4 to TRBJ2-1, with D perhaps matching TRBD2 (5 bases). Trimming removed 8 bases from V and 6 bases from J, with 17 bases in between. The CDR3 runs to 14 residues. Written as DNA, the CDR3 is TGTGCCAGCCGCTACTCGGCGGGCCCCAATGAGCAGTTCTTC. Translating it yields CASRYSAGPNEQFF.

This clonotype was seen only a few times. The chain joins TRBV20-1 to TRBJ1-1; 9 bases are shared with TRBD1. Germline V lookup: CDR1 DFQATT, CDR2 SNEGSKA (reference sequence). The trim removed 5 bases at V and 5 bases at J, leaving 9 bases unmatched. This CDR3 contains 14 residues. In DNA, the CDR3 is TGCAGTGCTGCCACAGGGGGCTGGGGAACTGAAGCTTTCTTT. Amino acids: CSAATGGWGTEAFF.

This clonotype was picked up one time. The chain joins TRBV20-1 to TRBJ2-2, with 11 nucleotides matching TRBD2. Germline V gives CDR1 DFQATT, CDR2 SNEGSKA (reference sequence). With V trimmed by 1 base and J by 5 bases, 9 bases remained unmatched. The CDR3 covers 17 residues. CDR3 nucleotides: TGCAGTGCTAGAGTTCTCACTAGCGGGGGTAGGACCGGGGAGCTGTTTTTT. Translation: CSARVLTSGGRTGELFF.

The chain joins TRBV20-1 to TRBJ2-5; TRBD2 is a possible D gene (6 bases). Trimming stripped 0 bases from V and 4 bases from J, with 15 bases between. The germline V gene encodes CDR1 DFQATT and CDR2 SNEGSKA (reference sequence). This CDR3 region has 15 residues. The CDR3: CSARDPGGIGETQYF. As DNA, the CDR3 is TGCAGTGCTAGAGACCCTGGAGGGATAGGAGAGACCCAGTACTTC.

At least ten counts were recorded for this clonotype. This rearrangement joins TRBV15 to TRBJ2-1; TRBD2 matches at 10 bases. V lost 0 bases, J lost 6 bases, and 5 bases stayed unmatched. Per germline, CDR1 LNHNV and CDR2 YYDKDF (reference sequence). This CDR3 comprises 16 residues. As DNA, the CDR3 is TGTGCCACCAGCAGAGATACTAGCGGGGTCTTCAATGAGCAGTTCTTC. This gives the protein CATSRDTSGVFNEQFF.

This clonotype has a handful of counts. V is TRBV3-1 and J is TRBJ1-6; D is possibly TRBD1 (5 bases). In germline, CDR1 is LGHDT, CDR2 YNNKEL (reference sequence). The CDR3 has 17 amino acids. V lost 1 base, J lost 7 bases, and 17 bases lay in between. The DNA of the CDR3 is TGTGCCAGCAGCCAAGCCTCCGGGGGGGTGAGGAATTCACCCCTCCACTTT. Residues: CASSQASGGVRNSPLHF.

This clonotype was seen many times. The gene calls are TRBV5-1 and TRBJ2-3; 10 bases agree with TRBD1. CDR1 and CDR2 (germline): SGHRS, YFSETQ. Germline trimming cut 2 bases from V and 6 bases from J; bases unmatched to any gene: 3. The CDR3 has 14 amino acids. CDR3 bases: TGCGCCAGCAGCTTAGGGACAGGGGTGGATACGCAGTATTTT. This sequence encodes CASSLGTGVDTQYF.

In its sample, this clonotype was seen many times. The J gene is TRBJ2-7, the V gene TRBV5-1; no reliable D call. Per the germline V gene, CDR1 is SGHRS and CDR2 is YFSETQ. Trimming pared 2 bases from V and 6 bases from J, leaving 15 bases between. CDR3 size: 14 residues. In DNA, the CDR3 is TGCGCCAGCAGCTTAAGGGCCTATCCTCCCGAGCAGTACTTC. It specifies CASSLRAYPPEQYF.

This clonotype was observed at least ten times. The V call is TRBV5-1, the J call TRBJ2-4; D tentatively reads TRBD1 or TRBD2 (6 bases each). Germline CDR1 and CDR2: SGHRS and YFSETQ. This CDR3 comprises 12 residues. The ends were cut back, 6 bases at V and 7 bases at J, with 11 bases in the middle. In DNA, the CDR3 is TGCGCCAGCAAGGGGGGAGGCAACATTCAGTACTTC. It encodes CASKGGGNIQYF.

The chain carries TRBV6-2 or TRBV6-3 and TRBJ2-1; 10 bases agree with TRBD2. This CDR3 comprises 15 residues. V gave up 6 bases and J gave up 3 bases; unmatched junction bases: 5. The germline V gene has CDR1 MNHEY and CDR2 SVGEGT. The CDR3 region is CASRGTSALYNEQFF. CDR3 DNA: TGTGCCAGCAGGGGGACTAGCGCACTCTACAATGAGCAGTTCTTC.

This chain links TRBV6-2 or TRBV6-3 with TRBJ2-3, with 10 bases that match TRBD2. Germline values: CDR1 MNHEY, CDR2 SVGEGT. This CDR3 is built from 16 residues. The junction had 11 bases not matched to a gene; V was cut back by 5 bases and J by 6 bases. CDR3 sequence: CASSPPGLAASDTQYF. CDR3 coding DNA: TGTGCCAGCAGTCCGCCCGGACTAGCGGCCTCGGATACGCAGTATTTT.

V usage is TRBV10-3 and J usage is TRBJ1-1; D might be TRBD1 (5 bases). Germline V gives CDR1 ENHRY, CDR2 SYGVKD. V was trimmed by 3 bases and J by 9 bases, leaving 17 bases between them. This CDR3 contains 14 residues. The CDR3 sequence: CAISDLGGAPKAFF. The CDR3 coding sequence is TGTGCCATCAGTGACCTAGGCGGGGCACCAAAAGCTTTCTTT.

The gene calls are TRBV9 and TRBJ1-6; D is ambiguous. Per germline, CDR1 SGDLS and CDR2 YYNGEE. The V end lost 4 bases, the J end lost 5 bases, and 10 bases lay between the germline ends. The length of the CDR3 is 14 residues. The CDR3 sequence is CASSPRTDNSPLHF. The DNA of the CDR3 is TGTGCCAGCAGCCCGAGGACCGATAATTCACCCCTCCACTTT.

This clonotype turned up a few times. The V and J genes are TRBV15 and TRBJ2-7; 7 bases fit TRBD2. Germline assignment: CDR1 LNHNV and CDR2 YYDKDF (reference sequence). With V trimmed by 5 bases and J by 5 bases, 9 bases remained unmatched. The CDR3 covers 14 residues. CDR3 DNA: TGTGCCACCAGCCAGACTAGCTATCGGGACGAGCAGTACTTC. Translating gives CATSQTSYRDEQYF.

This clonotype has a count of ten or more. The chain links TRBV7-2 to TRBJ2-1; D may be TRBD2 (5 bases). In germline, CDR1 is SGHTA, CDR2 FQGNSA. The CDR3 loop spans 14 amino acids. Between the trimmed V and J ends, which lost 3 bases and 6 bases, there was a span of 12 bases. The CDR3 coding sequence is TGTGCCAGCAGCTTGGCGCGGGTGGGCAATGAGCAGTTCTTC. Translated: CASSLARVGNEQFF.

Many counts were recorded for this clonotype. J is TRBJ1-4 and V is TRBV4-1; D possibly corresponds to TRBD1 (5 bases). The CDR3 is 16 amino acids. Looked up from germline, CDR1 is MGHRA and CDR2 is YSYEKL. Trimming took 4 bases from V and 6 from J, leaving 18 bases between them. The CDR3 is CASSRLPGARDEKLFF. DNA of the CDR3: TGCGCCAGCAGCCGTCTACCCGGGGCGCGGGATGAAAAACTGTTTTTT.

This chain links TRBV20-1 with TRBJ2-2, with unresolved D. Germline loops: CDR1 DFQATT, CDR2 SNEGSKA (reference sequence). The CDR3 length is 15 residues. Deletions cut 1 base from V and 0 bases from J, with 9 bases between. In DNA, the CDR3 is TGCAGTGCTAGAGGAATAGACCCGAACACCGGGGAGCTGTTTTTT. Translating gives CSARGIDPNTGELFF.

This chain uses TRBV6-1 with TRBJ1-6; the match to TRBD1 covers 9 bases. The CDR3 has 16 residues. Germline loops: CDR1 MNHNS, CDR2 SASEGT. V lost 6 bases to trimming and J lost 7 bases; unmatched junction nucleotides: 10. This CDR3 is CASRKTLGQGNSPLHF. The DNA of the CDR3 is TGTGCCAGCAGAAAAACCCTCGGACAGGGGAATTCACCCCTCCACTTT.

This clonotype was seen more than once but under ten times. The chain is built from TRBV14 and TRBJ1-3; D ambiguous. The V gene's germline CDR1 is SGHDN and CDR2 FVKESK. V was pared by 0 bases and J by 4 bases, with 10 bases between. The CDR3 has 15 amino acids. The chain's CDR3 is CASSQEPRPGNTIYF. CDR3 coding DNA: TGTGCCAGCAGCCAAGAGCCCAGGCCAGGAAACACCATATATTTT. Using reference TRBV14 and TRBJ1-3 for the parts outside the CDR3, the full variable domain is EAGVTQFPSHSVIEKGQTVTLRCDPISGHDNLYWYRRVMGKEIKFLLHFVKESKQDESGMPNNRFLAERTGGTYSTLKVQPAELEDSGVYFCASSQEPRPGNTIYFGEGSWLTVV.

This clonotype occurred a few times. The chain uses TRBV6-1 and TRBJ2-3; D is uncertain. CDR3 size: 13 residues. The ends were cut back, 5 bases at V and 7 bases at J, with 13 bases in the middle. Germline V gives CDR1 MNHNS, CDR2 SASEGT. As DNA, the CDR3 is TGTGCCAGCAGTCCCTCCGGGTTGAATACGCAGTATTTT. It yields the protein CASSPSGLNTQYF.

This clonotype has more than one count but fewer than ten. The V gene is TRBV12-3 or TRBV12-4, the J gene TRBJ1-1, with TRBD1 as a possible D gene (5 bases). The CDR3 covers 12 residues. V was trimmed by 3 bases and J by 9 bases, leaving 11 bases between them. The CDR3 bases are TGTGCCAGCAGTTTGGGGGACGCACAAGCTTTCTTT. Translating it yields CASSLGDAQAFF.

The sample holds many counts of this clonotype. The rearrangement uses TRBV12-3 or TRBV12-4 and TRBJ2-7, with TRBD2 identical over 7 bases. The CDR3 spans 15 residues. Trimming at V came to 0 bases and at J to 4 bases, leaving 6 bases not matched to a gene. The DNA for the CDR3 is TGTGCCAGCAGTTTAGCGGGAGGGCCCTCTTACGAGCAGTACTTC. Protein product: CASSLAGGPSYEQYF.